The T cell receptor beta chain described here comes from a study of CD8 T cells in Susac syndrome. Points from the study as a whole: That the number of individuals in its TCR sequencing and HLA analysis was relatively small was acknowledged by the study.

Random hexamers served to reverse transcribe roughly 0.45 to 1 ug RNA. The CDR3 of TCR beta was amplified by immunoSEQ multiplex PCR across 54 Vbeta and 13 Jbeta. One entry per CDR3 protein results from TCRdb running MiXCR on the immunoSEQ multiplex PCR reads. In the table there are 130,000 to 150,000 distinct CDR3 sequences, roughly 95% of which are singletons. With 5 bases clipped from V and 7 bases from J, the junction kept 5 bases outside the gene matches. Looked up from germline, CDR1 is SGHNT and CDR2 is YYREEE (reference sequence). The CDR3 is made up of 12 amino acids. Worth noting for this clonotype: Its specificity is not known.

Sequences were obtained from CD4+ T cells from PBMCs. This chain connects TRBV5-4 to TRBJ1-2; 7 bases are shared with TRBD1. The clonotype comes from a human donor in good health. The CDR3 is CASRRDRVGYTF. The CDR3 nucleotides read TGTGCCAGCAGGCGCGACAGGGTTGGCTACACCTTC. The variable domain in full, with the rest retrieved from reference TRBV5-4 and TRBJ1-2, is ETGVTQSPTHLIKTRGQQVTLRCSSQSGHNTVSWYQQALGQGPQFIFQYYREEENGRGNFPPRFSGLQFPNYSSELNVNALELDDSALYLCASRRDRVGYTFGSGTRLTVV.